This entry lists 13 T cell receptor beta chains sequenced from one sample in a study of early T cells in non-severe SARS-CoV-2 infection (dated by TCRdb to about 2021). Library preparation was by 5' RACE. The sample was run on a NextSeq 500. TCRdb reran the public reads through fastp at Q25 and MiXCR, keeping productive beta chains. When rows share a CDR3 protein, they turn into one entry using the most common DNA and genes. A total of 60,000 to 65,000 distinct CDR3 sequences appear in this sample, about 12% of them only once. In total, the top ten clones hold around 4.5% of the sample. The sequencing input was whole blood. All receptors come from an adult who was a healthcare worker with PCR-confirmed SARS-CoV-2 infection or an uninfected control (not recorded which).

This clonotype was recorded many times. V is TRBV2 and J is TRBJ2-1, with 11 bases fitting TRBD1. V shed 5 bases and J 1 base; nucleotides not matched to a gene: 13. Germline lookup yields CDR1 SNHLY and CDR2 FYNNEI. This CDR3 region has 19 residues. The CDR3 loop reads CASSTPGQGVLWSYNEQFF. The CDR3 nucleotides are TGTGCCAGCAGTACACCGGGACAGGGGGTTTTATGGTCCTACAATGAGCAGTTCTTC.

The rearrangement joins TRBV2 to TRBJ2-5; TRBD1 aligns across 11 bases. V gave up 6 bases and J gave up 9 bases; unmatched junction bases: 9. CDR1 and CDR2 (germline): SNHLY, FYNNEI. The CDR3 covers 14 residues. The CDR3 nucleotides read TGTGCCAGCAGGGCCGGGACAGGGGGTTACGCCCAGTACTTC. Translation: CASRAGTGGYAQYF.

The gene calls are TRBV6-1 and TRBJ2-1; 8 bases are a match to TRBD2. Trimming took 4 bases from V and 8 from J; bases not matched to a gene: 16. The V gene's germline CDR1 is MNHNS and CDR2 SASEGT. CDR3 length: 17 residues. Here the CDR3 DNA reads TGTGCCAGCAGTGCTACCGCGGCGGGAGGAGGACAAGATGAGCAGTTCTTC. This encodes CASSATAAGGGQDEQFF.

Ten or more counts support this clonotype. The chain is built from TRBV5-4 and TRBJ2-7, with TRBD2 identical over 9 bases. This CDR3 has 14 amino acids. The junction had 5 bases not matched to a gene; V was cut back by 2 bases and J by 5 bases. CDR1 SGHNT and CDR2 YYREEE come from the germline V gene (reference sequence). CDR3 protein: CASSLTGTSHEQYF. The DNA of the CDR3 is TGTGCCAGCAGCTTAACCGGGACTAGCCACGAGCAGTACTTC.

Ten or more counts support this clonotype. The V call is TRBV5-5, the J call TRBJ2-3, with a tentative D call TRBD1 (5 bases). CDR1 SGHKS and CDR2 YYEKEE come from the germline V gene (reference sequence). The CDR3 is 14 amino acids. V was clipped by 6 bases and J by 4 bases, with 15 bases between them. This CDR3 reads CASNRQSVADTQYF. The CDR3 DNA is TGTGCCAGCAACCGACAGAGCGTTGCAGATACGCAGTATTTT.

The CDR3, as DNA: TGTGCCAGCACCAAAACAGGGGATTCCTACGAGCAGTACTTC. Its translation: CASTKTGDSYEQYF. This sequence joins TRBV5-4 and TRBJ2-7, with 7 bases aligning to TRBD1. This CDR3 is built from 14 residues. V lost 6 bases to trimming and J lost 1 base; unmatched junction nucleotides: 7. Germline CDR1 reads SGHNT; CDR2 reads YYREEE (reference sequence). The full variable domain, rest sourced from reference TRBV5-4 and TRBJ2-7, is ETGVTQSPTHLIKTRGQQVTLRCSSQSGHNTVSWYQQALGQGPQFIFQYYREEENGRGNFPPRFSGLQFPNYSSELNVNALELDDSALYLCASTKTGDSYEQYFGPGTRLTVT.

CDR3 sequence (DNA): TGTGCCAGCAGTCCGCCGGCTACGGAGACCCAGTACTTC. It specifies CASSPPATETQYF. This sequence joins TRBV28 and TRBJ2-5; no firm D call. The CDR3 runs to 13 residues. Germline V gives CDR1 MDHEN, CDR2 SYDVKM. V was pared by 5 bases and J by 5 bases, with 12 bases between.

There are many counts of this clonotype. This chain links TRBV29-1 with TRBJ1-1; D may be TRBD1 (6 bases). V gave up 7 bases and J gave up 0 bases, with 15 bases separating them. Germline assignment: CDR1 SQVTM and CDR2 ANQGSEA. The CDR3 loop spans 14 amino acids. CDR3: CSGKTGIMNTEAFF. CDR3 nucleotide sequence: TGCAGCGGTAAGACAGGAATCATGAACACTGAAGCTTTCTTT.

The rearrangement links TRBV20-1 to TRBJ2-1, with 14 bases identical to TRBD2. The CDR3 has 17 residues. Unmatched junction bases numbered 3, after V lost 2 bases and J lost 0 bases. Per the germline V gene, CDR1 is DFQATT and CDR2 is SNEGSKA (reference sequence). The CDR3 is CSARSGTSGSSYNEQFF. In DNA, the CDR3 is TGCAGTGCTAGATCTGGGACTAGCGGGAGCTCCTACAATGAGCAGTTCTTC.

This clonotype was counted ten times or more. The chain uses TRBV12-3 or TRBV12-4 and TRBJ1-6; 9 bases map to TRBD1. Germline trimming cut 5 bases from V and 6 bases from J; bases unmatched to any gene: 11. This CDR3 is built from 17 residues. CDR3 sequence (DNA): TGTGCCAGCAGTCAAGGGGGATCGGGACAGGGTAATTCACCCCTCCACTTT. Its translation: CASSQGGSGQGNSPLHF.

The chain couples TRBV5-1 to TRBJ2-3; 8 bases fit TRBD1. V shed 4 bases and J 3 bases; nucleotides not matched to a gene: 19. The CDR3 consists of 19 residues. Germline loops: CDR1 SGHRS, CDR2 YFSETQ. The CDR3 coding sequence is TGCGCCAGCAGCCCATCACATCCGACCAGGGGGCGACAGACAGATACGCAGTATTTT. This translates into CASSPSHPTRGRQTDTQYF.

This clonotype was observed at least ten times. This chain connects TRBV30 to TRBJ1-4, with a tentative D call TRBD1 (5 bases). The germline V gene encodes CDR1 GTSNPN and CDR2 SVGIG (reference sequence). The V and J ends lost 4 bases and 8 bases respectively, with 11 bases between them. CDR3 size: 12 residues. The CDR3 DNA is TGTGCCTGGACCGGGACGGGGGAAAAACTGTTTTTT. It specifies CAWTGTGEKLFF.

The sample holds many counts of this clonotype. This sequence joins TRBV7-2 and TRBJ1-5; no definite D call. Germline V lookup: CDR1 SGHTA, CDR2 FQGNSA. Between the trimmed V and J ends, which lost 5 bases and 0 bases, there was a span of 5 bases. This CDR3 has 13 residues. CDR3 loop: CASSQISNQPQHF. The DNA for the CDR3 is TGTGCCAGCAGCCAAATTAGCAATCAGCCCCAGCATTTT.